The 2 T cell receptor beta chains below come from one sample, sequenced in a study of cytomegalovirus exposure and HLA in healthy donors. PCR primers comprised 60 Vbeta and 13 Jbeta primers. Assay: immunoSEQ multiplex PCR; the TCRdb copy retains only in-frame clones and omits some. Its table lists 190,000 or so clones. The specimen was PBMCs. The receptors were gathered from a boy between 10 and 17 years old in good health and CMV-seronegative.

The chain uses TRBV7-2 and TRBJ2-7, with 9 bases lining up with TRBD2. J gave up 2 bases and V 3 bases, and 8 bases lay outside the gene matches. The CDR3 is 16 amino acids. Looked up from germline, CDR1 is SGHTA and CDR2 is FQGNSA. Written as DNA, the CDR3 is TGTGCCAGCAGCTTCCGAAGCGGGGGGATAGCCTACGAGCAGTACTTC. Translated: CASSFRSGGIAYEQYF.

The V call is TRBV4-2, the J call TRBJ1-5, with D possibly TRBD1 on 6 matching bases. This CDR3 has 16 residues. From germline, CDR1 is LGHNA and CDR2 YNFKEQ. V was trimmed by 0 bases and J by 3 bases, leaving 12 bases between them. The chain's CDR3 is CASSQDGAGVNQPQHF. CDR3 DNA: TGTGCCAGCAGCCAAGATGGGGCAGGGGTCAATCAGCCCCAGCATTTT.